This entry describes one T cell receptor beta chain. Its antigen is not identified. These data originate in a study of T cells in Graves' hyperthyroidism and ophthalmopathy. Study results and caveats: The model's output predicted ophthalmopathy at a median of approximately 6.5 months prior to onset.

Newly diagnosed hyperthyroidism, duration under 2 months, in patients aged 18 to 65. Each diagnosis drew on symptoms, thyroxine, TRAb, thyroid ultrasound and orbital computed tomography findings. Amplification yielded TCR beta CDR3 regions, with RNA transcripts as the source. A set of HTBI primers served as the primers for a first-round RT-PCR of the TCR CDR3. MiXCR was run by TCRdb on the multiplex PCR reads, yielding one entry per CDR3 protein. The sample carries around 300,000 distinct CDR3 sequences, around 13% recorded once. Sequencing used blood. This TCR came from a woman aged 40 to 50 with Graves' hyperthyroidism.

The DNA for the CDR3 is TGCAGTAAGACTAGAAACCCTGGGGGGACCCAGTACTTC. Amino acids: CSKTRNPGGTQYF. The chain joins TRBV20-1 to TRBJ2-5, with a tentative D call TRBD2 (6 bases). Trimming stripped 8 bases from V and 7 bases from J, with 20 bases between. Looked up from germline, CDR1 is DFQATT and CDR2 is SNEGSKA (reference sequence). The CDR3 extends over 13 amino acids.